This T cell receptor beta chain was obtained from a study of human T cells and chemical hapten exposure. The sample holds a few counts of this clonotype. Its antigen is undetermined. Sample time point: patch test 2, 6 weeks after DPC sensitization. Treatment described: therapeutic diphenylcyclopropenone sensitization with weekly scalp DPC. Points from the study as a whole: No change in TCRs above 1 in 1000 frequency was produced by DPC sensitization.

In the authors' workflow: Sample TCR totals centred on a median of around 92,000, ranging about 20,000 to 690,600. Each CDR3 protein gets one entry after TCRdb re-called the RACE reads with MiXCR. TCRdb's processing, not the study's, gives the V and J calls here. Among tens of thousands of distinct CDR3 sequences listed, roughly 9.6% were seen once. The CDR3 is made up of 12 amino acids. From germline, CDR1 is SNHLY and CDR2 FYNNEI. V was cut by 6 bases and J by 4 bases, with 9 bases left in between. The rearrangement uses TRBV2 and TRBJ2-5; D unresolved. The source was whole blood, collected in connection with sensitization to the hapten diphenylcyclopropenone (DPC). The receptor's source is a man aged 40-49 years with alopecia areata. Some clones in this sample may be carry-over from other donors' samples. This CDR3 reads CASSAEGETQYF. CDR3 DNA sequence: TGTGCCAGCAGCGCGGAAGGAGAGACCCAGTACTTC.